Below are 17 T cell receptor beta chains sequenced from a single sample in a study of blood T cell repertoires in COVID-19. The method was immunoSEQ multiplex PCR; TCRdb's version includes in-frame clones alone and lacks a portion of them. The sample lists almost 400,000 clones; roughly 90% were seen once. The sample consisted of PBMCs or T cells enriched from blood (not recorded which). These receptors were collected from a woman in her twenties or thirties with acute COVID-19.

This rearrangement joins TRBV19 to TRBJ2-1; possibly TRBD2 for D (7 bases). The CDR3 is made up of 18 amino acids. V gave up 0 bases and J gave up 4 bases, with 19 bases separating them. CDR1 is LNHDA and CDR2 is SQIVND in the germline V gene (reference sequence). CDR3: CASSIDPDRGGRYNEQFF. CDR3 DNA: TGTGCCAGTAGTATAGATCCTGACCGCGGGGGCCGATACAATGAGCAGTTCTTC.

The chain joins TRBV29-1 to TRBJ2-3, with 10 bases aligning to TRBD2. CDR3 length: 14 amino acids. V shed 4 bases and J 4 bases; nucleotides not matched to a gene: 5. Germline loops: CDR1 SQVTM, CDR2 ANQGSEA. For the CDR3, the DNA is TGCAGCGTTGGCAGCGGGGGGGTCGCAGATACGCAGTATTTT. Encoded protein: CSVGSGGVADTQYF.

The chain combines TRBV6-1 with TRBJ2-7; 10 bases match TRBD1. V was pared by 1 base and J by 8 bases, with 17 bases of the junction left unmatched. Germline V gives CDR1 MNHNS, CDR2 SASEGT. The CDR3 spans 18 residues. This CDR3 is CASSEEFGFRTGGTKQYF. CDR3 DNA sequence: TGTGCCAGCAGTGAAGAATTTGGGTTTAGGACAGGGGGTACGAAGCAGTACTTC.

The chain links TRBV6-5 to TRBJ2-7; 8 positions match TRBD1. CDR1 and CDR2 (germline): MNHEY, SVGAGI. The V and J ends lost 6 bases and 4 bases, in that order; junction bases with no gene match: 11. CDR3 length: 15 amino acids. The CDR3 DNA follows: TGTGCCAGCAGCCAATCCGGGACAGGCTTATACGAGCAGTACTTC. This translates into CASSQSGTGLYEQYF.

The V call is TRBV3-1 (or the pseudogene TRBV3-2), the J call TRBJ2-1, with TRBD2 matching over 15 bases. This CDR3 is built from 17 residues. The J segment lost 8 bases and the V segment lost 4 bases, leaving 9 bases of the junction unmatched. Germline V gives CDR1 LGHDT, CDR2 YNNKEL (reference sequence). CDR3 coding DNA: TGTGCCAGCAGCCCGGGACTAGCGGGGGGCCCCTTCGATGAGCAGTTCTTC. Protein: CASSPGLAGGPFDEQFF.

The gene calls are TRBV27 and TRBJ1-6; TRBD1 might be the D (6 bases). The CDR3 is 18 amino acids. Per the germline V gene, CDR1 is MNHEY and CDR2 is SMNVEV (reference sequence). Trimming took 1 base from V and 4 from J, leaving 17 bases between them. The CDR3 sequence is CASSLFLGPTGYNSPLHF. CDR3 nucleotide sequence: TGTGCCAGCAGTTTATTTTTGGGACCCACAGGGTATAATTCACCCCTCCACTTT.

This chain links TRBV25-1 with TRBJ1-3; unclear D gene. The V end was cut by 0 bases, the J end by 1 base, with 10 bases between. The CDR3 has 16 amino acids. The germline CDR1 and CDR2 sequences are MGHDK and SYGVNS. The DNA of the CDR3 is TGTGCCAGCAGTGAATATATGCGGGCTTCTGGAAACACCATATATTTT. Translated, it gives CASSEYMRASGNTIYF.

This chain uses TRBV27 with TRBJ1-5; 11 bases fit TRBD1. In germline, CDR1 is MNHEY, CDR2 SMNVEV (reference sequence). This CDR3 comprises 16 residues. V shed 1 base, J shed 7 bases, and the junction held 6 bases outside the gene matches. The CDR3 DNA reads as TGTGCCAGCAGTTTATGGGGACAGGGGGTTGGGCAGCCCCAGCATTTT. It encodes CASSLWGQGVGQPQHF.

Comments on this clone: It is unclear where the CDR3 begins or ends on the DNA, so no DNA is shown, and the CDR3 is as TCRdb lists it. The chain carries TRBV5-1 and TRBJ2-5; the table calls TRBD2, which could not be checked here. Germline values: CDR1 SGHRS, CDR2 YFSETQ. Ends included, the CDR3 has 15 residues. The CDR3 loop reads CASSLVADILETQYF.

The chain recombines TRBV5-1 with TRBJ2-3; TRBD2 is a possible D gene (6 bases). From germline, CDR1 is SGHRS and CDR2 YFSETQ. V gave up 4 bases and J gave up 3 bases, with 15 bases separating them. The CDR3 spans 15 residues. DNA for the CDR3: TGCGCCAGCAGCCTGGTGGCGGGGAGTACAGATACGCAGTATTTT. It yields the protein CASSLVAGSTDTQYF.

The chain has TRBV18 and TRBJ2-2, with TRBD2 matching over 10 bases. Germline lookup yields CDR1 KGHSH and CDR2 LQKENI. V lost 5 bases and J lost 4; bases outside the gene matches: 7. There are 16 residues in the CDR3. CDR3 protein: CASSKTSGSATGELFF. CDR3 coding DNA: TGTGCCAGCTCAAAGACTAGCGGGTCGGCCACCGGGGAGCTGTTTTTT.

This chain uses TRBV14 with TRBJ1-5; 10 bases line up with TRBD1. The V gene's germline CDR1 is SGHDN and CDR2 FVKESK. The CDR3 totals 16 residues. V was clipped by 2 bases and J by 2 bases; unmatched bases: 3. The CDR3 coding sequence is TGTGCCAGCAGCCAAAGTGGGACAGGGGGCAATCAGCCCCAGCATTTT. Its translation: CASSQSGTGGNQPQHF.

The CDR3 region has the DNA TGCGCCAGCCACCTTACAGGGGGCGCGGAAATGAACACTGAAGCTTTCTTT. It codes for CASHLTGGAEMNTEAFF. The J gene is TRBJ1-1, the V gene TRBV5-1, with TRBD1 matching 9 bases. This CDR3 is built from 17 residues. Germline V lookup: CDR1 SGHRS, CDR2 YFSETQ. V shed 7 bases and J 0 bases; nucleotides not matched to a gene: 13. Full variable domain (rest looked up from reference TRBV5-1 and TRBJ1-1): KAGVTQTPRYLIKTRGQQVTLSCSPISGHRSVSWYQQTPGQGLQFLFEYFSETQRNKGNFPGRFSGRQFSNSRSEMNVSTLELGDSALYLCASHLTGGAEMNTEAFFGQGTRLTVV.

The V gene is TRBV7-6, the J gene TRBJ2-1; 7 nucleotides match TRBD2. Germline trimming cut 1 base from V and 0 bases from J; bases unmatched to any gene: 0. Germline values: CDR1 SGHVS, CDR2 FNYEAQ. This CDR3 is built from 15 residues. CDR3: CASSLGGGSYNEQFF. The CDR3 DNA reads TGTGCCAGCAGCTTAGGCGGGGGCTCCTACAATGAGCAGTTCTTC.

The J gene is TRBJ1-5, the V gene TRBV5-1; maybe TRBD1 (5 bases). The CDR3 runs 13 residues. CDR1 is SGHRS and CDR2 is YFSETQ in the germline V gene. V was pared by 5 bases and J by 3 bases, with 9 bases between. The chain's CDR3 is CASSQGHNQPQHF. For the CDR3, the DNA is TGCGCCAGCAGTCAGGGTCACAATCAGCCCCAGCATTTT.

The CDR3 nucleotides are TGTGCCAGCAGCCAAGACAGGAATGGCTACACCTTC. This codes for CASSQDRNGYTF. The chain joins TRBV3-1 (or the pseudogene TRBV3-2) to TRBJ1-2, with D unclear. From germline, CDR1 is LGHDT and CDR2 YNNKEL (reference sequence). V was pared by 0 bases and J by 6 bases, with 5 bases between. This CDR3 contains 12 residues.

This clone was seen once. The chain links TRBV6-5 to TRBJ1-2; D remains unclear. Germline V gene lookup returns CDR1 MNHEY and CDR2 SVGAGI. The CDR3 has 11 residues. The V and J ends lost 6 bases and 3 bases respectively, with 5 bases between them. The CDR3, as DNA: TGTGCCAGCAGGAGATACTATGGCTACACCTTC. This codes for CASRRYYGYTF.